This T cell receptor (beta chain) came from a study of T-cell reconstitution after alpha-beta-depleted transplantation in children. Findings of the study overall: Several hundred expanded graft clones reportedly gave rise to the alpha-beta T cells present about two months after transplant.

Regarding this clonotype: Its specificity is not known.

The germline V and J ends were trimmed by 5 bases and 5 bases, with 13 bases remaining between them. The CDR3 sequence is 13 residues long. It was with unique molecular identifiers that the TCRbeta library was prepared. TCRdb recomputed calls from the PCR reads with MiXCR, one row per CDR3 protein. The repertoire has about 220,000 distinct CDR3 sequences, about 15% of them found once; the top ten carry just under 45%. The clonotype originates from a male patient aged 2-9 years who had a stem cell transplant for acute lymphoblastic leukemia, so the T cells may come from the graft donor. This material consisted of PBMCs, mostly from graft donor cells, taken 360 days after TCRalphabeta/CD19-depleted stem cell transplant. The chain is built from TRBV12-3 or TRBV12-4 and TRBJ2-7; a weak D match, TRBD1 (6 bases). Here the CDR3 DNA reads TGTGCCAGCAGTACCGGACAGAGGCACGAGCAGTACTTC. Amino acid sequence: CASSTGQRHEQYF.